Below, one T cell receptor (beta chain) is given with its context. Its antigen is undetermined. This entry is derived from a study of blood T cells in healthy people across ages. Regarding the study as a whole: There were more naive CD4+ cells and higher diversity in long-lived donors than in aged donors.

For every donor, a draw yielded around 10 milliliters of peripheral blood. A second PCR, run for roughly 7 to 12 cycles, used a sample-barcoded 5' primer plus a J-beta primer mix. Via MiXCR, TCRdb re-called the 5' RACE reads, giving one row per CDR3 protein. The sample holds approximately 800,000 distinct CDR3 sequences, 20% to 25% seen once. The CDR3 loop spans 15 amino acids. Germline loops: CDR1 DFQATT, CDR2 SNEGSKA (reference sequence). V was cut by 3 bases and J by 3 bases, with 15 bases left in between. A further study also used this sample, focusing on T cells of mothers and their children. That study reports: In this cohort, donors were three healthy Caucasian mothers plus their six children. Random nucleotides (2-4) and sample barcodes were added by the M1S primer used in the second PCR.

Input material: blood. The origin of this receptor is a boy aged 10-17 years in good health. V gene TRBV20-1 combines with J gene TRBJ1-5; D call uncertain. The chain's CDR3 is CSARPEAGPNQPQHF. CDR3 in DNA: TGCAGTGCTAGGCCGGAGGCAGGTCCCAATCAGCCCCAGCATTTT.